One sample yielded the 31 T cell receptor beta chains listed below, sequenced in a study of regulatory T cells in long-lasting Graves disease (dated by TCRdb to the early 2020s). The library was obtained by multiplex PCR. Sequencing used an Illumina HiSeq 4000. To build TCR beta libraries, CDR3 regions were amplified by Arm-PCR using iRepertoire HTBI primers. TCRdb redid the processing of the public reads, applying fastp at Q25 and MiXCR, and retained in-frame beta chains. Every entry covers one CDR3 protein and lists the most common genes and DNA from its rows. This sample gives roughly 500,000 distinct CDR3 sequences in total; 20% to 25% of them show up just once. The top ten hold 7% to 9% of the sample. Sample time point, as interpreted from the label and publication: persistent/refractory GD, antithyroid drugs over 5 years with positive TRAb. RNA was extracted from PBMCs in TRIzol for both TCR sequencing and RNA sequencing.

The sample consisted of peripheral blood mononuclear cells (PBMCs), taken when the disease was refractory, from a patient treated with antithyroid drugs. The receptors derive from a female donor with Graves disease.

For the CDR3, the DNA is TGTGCCAGCAGCCCCTTCCAGGGGGCGAACACTGAAGCTTTCTTT. Amino acids: CASSPFQGANTEAFF. The V call is TRBV7-6, the J call TRBJ1-1; 8 nucleotides match TRBD1. V shed 5 bases and J 1 base; nucleotides not matched to a gene: 6. The CDR3 has 15 residues. Germline V gene lookup returns CDR1 SGHVS and CDR2 FNYEAQ.

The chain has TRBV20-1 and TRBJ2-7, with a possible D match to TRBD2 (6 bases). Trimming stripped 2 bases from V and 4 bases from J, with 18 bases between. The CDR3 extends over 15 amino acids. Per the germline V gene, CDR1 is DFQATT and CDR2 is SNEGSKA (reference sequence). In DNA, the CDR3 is TGCAGTGCTAGACCGGCGGGACGGAAACTATACGAGCAGTACTTC. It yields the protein CSARPAGRKLYEQYF.

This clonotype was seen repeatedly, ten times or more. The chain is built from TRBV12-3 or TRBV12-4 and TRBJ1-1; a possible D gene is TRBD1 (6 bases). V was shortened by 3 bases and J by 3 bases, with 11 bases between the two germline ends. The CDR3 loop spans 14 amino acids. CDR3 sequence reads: CASSFGGWDTEAFF. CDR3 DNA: TGTGCCAGCAGTTTCGGGGGCTGGGACACTGAAGCTTTCTTT.

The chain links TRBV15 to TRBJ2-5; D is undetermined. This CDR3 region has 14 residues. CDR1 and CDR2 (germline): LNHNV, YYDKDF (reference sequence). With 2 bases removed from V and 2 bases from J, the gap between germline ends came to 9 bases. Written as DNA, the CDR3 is TGTGCCACCAGCAGAAATAGAGGACAAGAGACCCAGTACTTC. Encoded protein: CATSRNRGQETQYF.

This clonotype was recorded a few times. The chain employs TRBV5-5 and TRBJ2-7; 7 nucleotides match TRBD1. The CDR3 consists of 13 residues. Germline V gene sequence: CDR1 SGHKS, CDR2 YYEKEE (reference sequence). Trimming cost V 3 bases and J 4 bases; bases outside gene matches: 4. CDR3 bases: TGTGCCAGCAGCTCGGGACAGAAGTACGAGCAGTACTTC. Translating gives CASSSGQKYEQYF.

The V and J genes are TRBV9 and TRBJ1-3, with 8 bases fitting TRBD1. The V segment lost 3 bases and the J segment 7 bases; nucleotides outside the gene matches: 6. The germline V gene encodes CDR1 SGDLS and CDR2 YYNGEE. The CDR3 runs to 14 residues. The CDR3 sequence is CASSARTGTNTIYF. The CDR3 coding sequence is TGTGCCAGCAGCGCCCGGACAGGGACGAACACCATATATTTT. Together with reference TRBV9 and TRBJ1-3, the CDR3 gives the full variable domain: DSGVTQTPKHLITATGQRVTLRCSPRSGDLSVYWYQQSLDQGLQFLIQYYNGEERAKGNILERFSAQQFPDLHSELNLSSLELGDSALYFCASSARTGTNTIYFGEGSWLTVV.

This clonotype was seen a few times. The CDR3 loop reads CASSPLGSGPQHF. The CDR3 bases are TGTGCCAGCAGTCCTCTGGGGTCCGGGCCCCAGCATTTT. The chain combines TRBV27 with TRBJ1-5; no reliable D call. The germline gives CDR1 MNHEY, CDR2 SMNVEV (reference sequence). Trimming removed 5 bases from V and 9 bases from J, with 14 bases in between. The CDR3 runs 13 residues.

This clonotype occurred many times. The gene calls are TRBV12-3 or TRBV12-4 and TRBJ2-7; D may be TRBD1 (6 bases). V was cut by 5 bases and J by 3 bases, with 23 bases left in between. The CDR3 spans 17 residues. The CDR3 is CASSPGDTIRGVYEQYF. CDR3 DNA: TGTGCCAGCAGTCCCGGGGACACCATCCGAGGAGTCTACGAGCAGTACTTC.

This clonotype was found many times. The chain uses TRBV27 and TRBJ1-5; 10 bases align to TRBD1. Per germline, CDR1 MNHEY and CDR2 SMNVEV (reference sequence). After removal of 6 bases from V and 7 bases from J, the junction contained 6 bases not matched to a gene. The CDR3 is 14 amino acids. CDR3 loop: CASSRDRGLQPQHF. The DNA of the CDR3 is TGTGCCAGCAGCCGGGACAGGGGATTACAGCCCCAGCATTTT.

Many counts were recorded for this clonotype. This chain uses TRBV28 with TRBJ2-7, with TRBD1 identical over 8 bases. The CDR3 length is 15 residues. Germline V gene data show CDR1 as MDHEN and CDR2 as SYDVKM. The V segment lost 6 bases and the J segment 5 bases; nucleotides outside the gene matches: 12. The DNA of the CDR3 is TGTGCCAGCAGGCTCCCCGCAGGGGGCCTCCACGAGCAGTACTTC. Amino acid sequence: CASRLPAGGLHEQYF.

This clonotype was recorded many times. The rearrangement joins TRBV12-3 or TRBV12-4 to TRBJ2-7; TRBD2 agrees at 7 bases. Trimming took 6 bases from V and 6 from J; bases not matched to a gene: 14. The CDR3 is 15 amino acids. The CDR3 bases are TGTGCCAGCAGCCCATGGGGGGAGGGCCGGTCCGAGCAGTACTTC. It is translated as CASSPWGEGRSEQYF.

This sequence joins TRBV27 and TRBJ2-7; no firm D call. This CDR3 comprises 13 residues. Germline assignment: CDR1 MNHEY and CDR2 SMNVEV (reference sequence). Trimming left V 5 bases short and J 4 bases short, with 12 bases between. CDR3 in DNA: TGTGCCAGCAGTATGCATTCTGGGTACGAGCAGTACTTC. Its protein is CASSMHSGYEQYF.

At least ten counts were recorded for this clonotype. In DNA, the CDR3 is TGTGCCAGCGGAGTGCGCTCCTACGAGCAGTACTTC. Amino acids: CASGVRSYEQYF. This chain connects TRBV6-1 to TRBJ2-7; no clear D. The CDR3 loop spans 12 amino acids. Germline-derived CDR1 and CDR2 are MNHNS and SASEGT. With 8 bases removed from V and 0 bases from J, the gap between germline ends came to 8 bases.

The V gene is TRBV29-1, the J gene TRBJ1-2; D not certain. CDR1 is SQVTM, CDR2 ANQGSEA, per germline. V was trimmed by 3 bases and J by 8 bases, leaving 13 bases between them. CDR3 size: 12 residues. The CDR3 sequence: CSVDGPVGGYTF. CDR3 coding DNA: TGCAGCGTTGATGGGCCTGTGGGGGGCTACACCTTC.

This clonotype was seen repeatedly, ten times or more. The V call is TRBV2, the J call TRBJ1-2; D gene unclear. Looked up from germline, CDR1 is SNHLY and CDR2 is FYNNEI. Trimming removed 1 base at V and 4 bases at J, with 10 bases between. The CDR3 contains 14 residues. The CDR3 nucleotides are TGTGCCAGCAGTGAAGAGTCCGGAGGCTATGGCTACACCTTC. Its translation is CASSEESGGYGYTF.

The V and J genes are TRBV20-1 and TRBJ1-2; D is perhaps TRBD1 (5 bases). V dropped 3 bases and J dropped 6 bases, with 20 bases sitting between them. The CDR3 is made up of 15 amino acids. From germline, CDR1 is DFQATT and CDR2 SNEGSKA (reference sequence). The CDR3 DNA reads TGCAGTGCTAGTAGGAGGCAGGGAGGAGTCGATGGCTACACCTTC. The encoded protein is CSASRRQGGVDGYTF.

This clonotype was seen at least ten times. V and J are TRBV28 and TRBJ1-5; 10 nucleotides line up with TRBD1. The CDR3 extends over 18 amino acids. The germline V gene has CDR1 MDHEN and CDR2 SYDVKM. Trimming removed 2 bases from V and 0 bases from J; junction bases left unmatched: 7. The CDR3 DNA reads TGTGCCAGCAGTTTAAGGAGGGGACAGGGGAATAGCAATCAGCCCCAGCATTTT. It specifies CASSLRRGQGNSNQPQHF.

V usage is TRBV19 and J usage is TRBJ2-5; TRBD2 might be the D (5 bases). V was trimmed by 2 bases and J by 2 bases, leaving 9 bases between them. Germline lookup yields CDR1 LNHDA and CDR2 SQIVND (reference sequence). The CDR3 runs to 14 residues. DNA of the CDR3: TGTGCCAGTAGTATATTCGGCGGGCAAGAGACCCAGTACTTC. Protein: CASSIFGGQETQYF.

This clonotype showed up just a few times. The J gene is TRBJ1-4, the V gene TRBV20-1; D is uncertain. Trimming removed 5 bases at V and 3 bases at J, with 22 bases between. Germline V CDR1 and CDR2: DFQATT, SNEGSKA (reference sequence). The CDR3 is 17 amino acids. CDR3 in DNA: TGCAGTGCTGGGCGAATTACCTTGGAGTTCCCTAATGAAAAACTGTTTTTT. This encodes CSAGRITLEFPNEKLFF.

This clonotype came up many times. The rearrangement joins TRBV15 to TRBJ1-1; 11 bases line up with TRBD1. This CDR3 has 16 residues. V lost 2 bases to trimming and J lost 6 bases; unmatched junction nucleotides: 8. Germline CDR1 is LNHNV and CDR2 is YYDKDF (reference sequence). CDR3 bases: TGTGCCACCAGCAGATCTGGACAGGGGGCGTACCCTGAAGCTTTCTTT. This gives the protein CATSRSGQGAYPEAFF.

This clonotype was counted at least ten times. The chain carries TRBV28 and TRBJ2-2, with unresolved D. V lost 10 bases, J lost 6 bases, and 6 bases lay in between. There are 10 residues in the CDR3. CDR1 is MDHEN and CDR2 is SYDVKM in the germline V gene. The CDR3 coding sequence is TGTGCCACCCGCTCCGGGGAGCTGTTTTTT. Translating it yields CATRSGELFF.

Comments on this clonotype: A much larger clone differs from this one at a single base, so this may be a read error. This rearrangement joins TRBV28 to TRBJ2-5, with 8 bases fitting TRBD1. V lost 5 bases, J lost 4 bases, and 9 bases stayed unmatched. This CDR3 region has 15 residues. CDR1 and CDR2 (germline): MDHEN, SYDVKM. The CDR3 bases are TGTGCCAGCAGTCCGCCCTGGACAGGGCGAGAGACCCAGTACTTC. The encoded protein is CASSPPWTGRETQYF.

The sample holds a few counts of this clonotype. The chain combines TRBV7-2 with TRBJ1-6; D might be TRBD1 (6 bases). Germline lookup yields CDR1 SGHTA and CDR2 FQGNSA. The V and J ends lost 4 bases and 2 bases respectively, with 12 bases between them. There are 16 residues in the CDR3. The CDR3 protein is CASSSSGVAYNSPLHF. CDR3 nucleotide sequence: TGTGCCAGCAGCTCATCAGGGGTAGCCTATAATTCACCCCTCCACTTT.

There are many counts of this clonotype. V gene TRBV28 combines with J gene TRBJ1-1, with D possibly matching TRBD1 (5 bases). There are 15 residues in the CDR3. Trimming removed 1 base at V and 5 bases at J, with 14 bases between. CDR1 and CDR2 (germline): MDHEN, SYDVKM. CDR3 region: CASSLSRQGGTEAFF. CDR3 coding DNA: TGTGCCAGCAGTTTATCTCGCCAGGGTGGTACTGAAGCTTTCTTT. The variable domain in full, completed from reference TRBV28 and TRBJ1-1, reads DVKVTQSSRYLVKRTGEKVFLECVQDMDHENMFWYRQDPGLGLRLIYFSYDVKMKEKGDIPEGYSVSREKKERFSLILESASTNQTSMYLCASSLSRQGGTEAFFGQGTRLTVV.

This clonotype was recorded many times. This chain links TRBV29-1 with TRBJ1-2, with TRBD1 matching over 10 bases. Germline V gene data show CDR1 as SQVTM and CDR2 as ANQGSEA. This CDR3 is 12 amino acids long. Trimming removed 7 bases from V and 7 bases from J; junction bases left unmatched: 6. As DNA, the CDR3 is TGCAGCGCCTGGGACAGGGGCTCTGGCTACACCTTC. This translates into CSAWDRGSGYTF.

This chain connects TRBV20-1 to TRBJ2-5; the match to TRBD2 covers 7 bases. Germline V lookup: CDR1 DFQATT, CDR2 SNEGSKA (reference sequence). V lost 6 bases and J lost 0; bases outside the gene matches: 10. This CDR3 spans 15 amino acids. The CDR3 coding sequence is TGCAGTGCCCTAGGTGGCGGGGGATACCAAGAGACCCAGTACTTC. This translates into CSALGGGGYQETQYF.

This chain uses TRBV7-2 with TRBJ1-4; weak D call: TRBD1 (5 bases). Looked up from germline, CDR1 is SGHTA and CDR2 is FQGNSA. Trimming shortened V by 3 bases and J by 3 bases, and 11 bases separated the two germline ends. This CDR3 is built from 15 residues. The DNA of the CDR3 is TGTGCCAGCAGCTTGGACGGGACGTCTAATGAAAAACTGTTTTTT. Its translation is CASSLDGTSNEKLFF.

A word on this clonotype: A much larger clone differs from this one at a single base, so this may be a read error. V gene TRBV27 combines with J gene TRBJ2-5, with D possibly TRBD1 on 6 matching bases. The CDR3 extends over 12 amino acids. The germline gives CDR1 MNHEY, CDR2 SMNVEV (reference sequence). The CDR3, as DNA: TGTACCAGCAGTTTCAGGGGACAGACCCAGTACTTC. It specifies CTSSFRGQTQYF.

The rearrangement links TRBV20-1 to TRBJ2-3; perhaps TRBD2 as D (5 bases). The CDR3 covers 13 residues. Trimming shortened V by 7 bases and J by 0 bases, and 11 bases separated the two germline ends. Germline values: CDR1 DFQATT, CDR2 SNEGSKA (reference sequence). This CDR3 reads CSGERLSTDTQYF. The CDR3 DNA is TGCAGTGGGGAGCGGTTAAGCACAGATACGCAGTATTTT.

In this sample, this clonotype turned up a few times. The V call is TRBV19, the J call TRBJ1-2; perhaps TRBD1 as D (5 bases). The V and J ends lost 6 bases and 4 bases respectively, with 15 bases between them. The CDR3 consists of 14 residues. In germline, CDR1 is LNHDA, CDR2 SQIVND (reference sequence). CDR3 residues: CASSRDSYLYGYTF. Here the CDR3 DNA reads TGTGCCAGTAGCCGAGACAGCTACCTCTATGGCTACACCTTC. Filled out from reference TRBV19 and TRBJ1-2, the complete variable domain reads DGGITQSPKYLFRKEGQNVTLSCEQNLNHDAMYWYRQDPGQGLRLIYYSQIVNDFQKGDIAEGYSVSREKKESFPLTVTSAQKNPTAFYLCASSRDSYLYGYTFGSGTRLTVV.

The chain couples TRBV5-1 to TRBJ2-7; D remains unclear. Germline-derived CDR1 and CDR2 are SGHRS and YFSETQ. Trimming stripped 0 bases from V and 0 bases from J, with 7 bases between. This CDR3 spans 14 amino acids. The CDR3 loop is CASSLDSDSYEQYF. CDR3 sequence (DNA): TGCGCCAGCAGCTTGGATTCTGACTCCTACGAGCAGTACTTC.